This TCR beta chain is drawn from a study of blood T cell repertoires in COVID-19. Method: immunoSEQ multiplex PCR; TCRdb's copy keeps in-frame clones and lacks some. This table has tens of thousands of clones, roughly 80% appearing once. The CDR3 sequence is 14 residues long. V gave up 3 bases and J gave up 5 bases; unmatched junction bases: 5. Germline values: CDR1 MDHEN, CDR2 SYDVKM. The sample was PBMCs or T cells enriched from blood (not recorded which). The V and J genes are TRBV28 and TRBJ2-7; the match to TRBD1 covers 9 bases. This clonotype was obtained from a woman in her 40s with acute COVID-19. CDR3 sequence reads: CASSFGTGGDEQYF. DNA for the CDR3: TGTGCCAGCAGTTTTGGAACAGGGGGCGACGAGCAGTACTTC. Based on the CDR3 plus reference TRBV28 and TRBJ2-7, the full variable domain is DVKVTQSSRYLVKRTGEKVFLECVQDMDHENMFWYRQDPGLGLRLIYFSYDVKMKEKGDIPEGYSVSREKKERFSLILESASTNQTSMYLCASSFGTGGDEQYFGPGTRLTVT.